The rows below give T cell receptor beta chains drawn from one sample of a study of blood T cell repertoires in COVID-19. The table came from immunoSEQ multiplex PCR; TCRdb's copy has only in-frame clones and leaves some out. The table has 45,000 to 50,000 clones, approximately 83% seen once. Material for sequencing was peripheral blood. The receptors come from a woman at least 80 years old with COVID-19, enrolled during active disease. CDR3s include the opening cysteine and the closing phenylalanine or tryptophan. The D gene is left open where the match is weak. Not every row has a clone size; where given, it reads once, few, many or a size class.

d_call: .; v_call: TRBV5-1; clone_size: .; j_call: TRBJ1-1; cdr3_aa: CASSYRDLTEAFF; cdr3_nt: TGCGCCAGCAGCTACAGGGATTTAACTGAAGCTTTCTTT
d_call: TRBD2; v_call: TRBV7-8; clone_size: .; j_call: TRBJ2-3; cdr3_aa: CASSLVWNSGVSDTQYF; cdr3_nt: TGTGCCAGCAGCTTAGTTTGGAATAGCGGGGTCTCAGATACGCAGTATTTT
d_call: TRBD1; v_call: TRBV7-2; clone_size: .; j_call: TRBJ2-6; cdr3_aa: CASSPRTGLESGANVLTF; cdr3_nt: TGTGCCAGCAGCCCTCGGACAGGGTTAGAGTCTGGGGCCAACGTCCTGACTTTC
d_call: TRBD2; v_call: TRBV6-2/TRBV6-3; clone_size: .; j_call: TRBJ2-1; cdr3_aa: CASSYGLAGGPRNEQFF; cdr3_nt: TGTGCCAGCAGTTATGGACTAGCGGGGGGGCCCCGAAATGAGCAGTTCTTC
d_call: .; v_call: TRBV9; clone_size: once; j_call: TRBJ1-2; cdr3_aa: CASSVAGSGVYGYTF; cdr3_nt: TGTGCCAGCAGCGTAGCTGGGTCCGGGGTGTATGGCTACACCTTC
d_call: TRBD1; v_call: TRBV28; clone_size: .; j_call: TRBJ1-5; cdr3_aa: CASSWGTADSNQPQHF; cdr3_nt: TGTGCCAGCAGTTGGGGGACAGCCGATAGCAATCAGCCCCAGCATTTT
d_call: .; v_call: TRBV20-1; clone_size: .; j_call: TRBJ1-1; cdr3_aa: CSASSRNTEAFF; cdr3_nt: TGCAGTGCTAGTTCTAGGAACACTGAAGCTTTCTTT
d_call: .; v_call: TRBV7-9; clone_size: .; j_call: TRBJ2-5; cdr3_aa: CASSPTGQGGETQYF; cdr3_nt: TGTGCCAGCAGCCCGACTGGACAGGGAGGGGAGACCCAGTACTTC
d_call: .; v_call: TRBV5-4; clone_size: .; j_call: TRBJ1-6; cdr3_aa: CASSGLQGTPLHF; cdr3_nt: TGTGCCAGCAGCGGGCTACAGGGTACGCCCCTCCACTTT
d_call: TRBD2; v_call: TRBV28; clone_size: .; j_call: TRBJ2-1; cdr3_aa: CASSSPGTSGHNEQFF; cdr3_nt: TGTGCCAGCAGTTCTCCCGGGACTAGCGGGCACAATGAGCAGTTCTTC
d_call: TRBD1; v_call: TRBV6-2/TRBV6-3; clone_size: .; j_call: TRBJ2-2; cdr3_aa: CASSDHSRSGTGLGTGELFF; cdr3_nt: TGTGCCAGCAGCGACCACTCGAGATCCGGGACAGGCCTGGGGACCGGGGAGCTGTTTTTT
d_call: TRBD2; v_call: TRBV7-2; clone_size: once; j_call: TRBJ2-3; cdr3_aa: CASSLQGLAGTDTQYF; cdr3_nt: TGTGCCAGCAGCTTACAAGGGCTAGCGGGCACAGATACGCAGTATTTT
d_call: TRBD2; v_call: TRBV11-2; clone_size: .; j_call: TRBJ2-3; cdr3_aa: CASTRAGVGTDTQYF; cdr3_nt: TGTGCCAGCACCCGAGCGGGAGTGGGCACAGATACGCAGTATTTT
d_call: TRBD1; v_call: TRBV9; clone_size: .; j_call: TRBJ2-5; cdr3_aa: CASSVGQWVETQYF; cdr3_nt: TGTGCCAGCAGCGTGGGACAGTGGGTGGAGACCCAGTACTTC
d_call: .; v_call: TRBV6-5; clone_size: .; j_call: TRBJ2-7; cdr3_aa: CASSYSLAFNQREQYF; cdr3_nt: TGTGCCAGCAGTTACTCGCTAGCGTTCAACCAGCGAGAGCAGTACTTC
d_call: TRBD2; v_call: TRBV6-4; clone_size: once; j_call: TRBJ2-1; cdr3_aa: CASTPSAGGGHEQFF; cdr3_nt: TGTGCCAGCACCCCGTCAGCGGGAGGAGGGCATGAGCAGTTCTTC
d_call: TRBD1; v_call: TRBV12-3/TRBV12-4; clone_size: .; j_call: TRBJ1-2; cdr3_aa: CASNERGHGYTF; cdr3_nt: TGTGCCAGCAACGAAAGGGGGCATGGCTACACCTTC
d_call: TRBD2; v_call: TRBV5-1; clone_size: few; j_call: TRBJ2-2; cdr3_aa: CASREAGYTGELFF; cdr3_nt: TGCGCCAGCAGGGAAGCGGGGTACACCGGGGAGCTGTTTTTT
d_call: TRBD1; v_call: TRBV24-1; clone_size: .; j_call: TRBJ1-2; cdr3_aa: CATSETGGFGYTF; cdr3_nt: TGTGCCACCAGTGAAACAGGGGGCTTTGGCTACACCTTC
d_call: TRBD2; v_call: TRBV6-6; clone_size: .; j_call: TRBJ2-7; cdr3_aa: CATTRGVSYEQYF; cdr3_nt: TGTGCCACCACGCGGGGGGTCTCCTACGAGCAGTACTTC
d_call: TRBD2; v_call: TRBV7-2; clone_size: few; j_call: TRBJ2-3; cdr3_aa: CASSLEGGFSTDTQYF; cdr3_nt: TGTGCCAGCAGCTTAGAGGGAGGGTTTAGCACAGATACGCAGTATTTT
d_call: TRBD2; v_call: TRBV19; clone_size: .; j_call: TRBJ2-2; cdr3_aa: CASSLGTSGHTGELFF; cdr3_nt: TGTGCCAGTAGTCTAGGGACTAGCGGACACACCGGGGAGCTGTTTTTT
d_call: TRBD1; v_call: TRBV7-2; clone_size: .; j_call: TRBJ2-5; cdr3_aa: CASSPTRDRGETQYF; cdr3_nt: TGTGCCAGCAGCCCTACGCGGGACAGGGGGGAGACCCAGTACTTC
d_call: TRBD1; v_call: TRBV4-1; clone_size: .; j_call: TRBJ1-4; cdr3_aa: CASSPDRGGTNEKLFF; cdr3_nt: TGCGCCAGCAGCCCGGACAGGGGGGGGACTAATGAAAAACTGTTTTTT
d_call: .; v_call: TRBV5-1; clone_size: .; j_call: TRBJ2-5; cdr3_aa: CASSLGPQETQYF; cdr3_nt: TGCGCCAGCAGCTTGGGGCCCCAAGAGACCCAGTACTTC
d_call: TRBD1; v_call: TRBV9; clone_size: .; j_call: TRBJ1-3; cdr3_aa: CASSVEGGSYSGNTIYF; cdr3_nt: TGTGCCAGCAGCGTAGAAGGGGGCTCCTACTCTGGAAACACCATATATTTT
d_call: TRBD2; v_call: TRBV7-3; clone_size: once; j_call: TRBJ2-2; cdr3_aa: CASSLPPTSGGGTGELFF; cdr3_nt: TGTGCCAGCAGCCTCCCGCCGACTAGCGGGGGGGGGACCGGGGAGCTGTTTTTT
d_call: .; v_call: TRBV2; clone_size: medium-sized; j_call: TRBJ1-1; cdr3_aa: CASSEHMMNTEAFF; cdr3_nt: TGTGCCAGCAGTGAACACATGATGAACACTGAAGCTTTCTTT
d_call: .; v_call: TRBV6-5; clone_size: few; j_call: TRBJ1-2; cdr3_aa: CASRDEGLGGYGYTF; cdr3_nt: TGTGCCAGCAGAGACGAGGGACTCGGAGGCTATGGCTACACCTTC
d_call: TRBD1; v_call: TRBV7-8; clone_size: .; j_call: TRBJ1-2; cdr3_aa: CASSQSRGRKEGYTF; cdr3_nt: TGTGCCAGCAGCCAATCCAGGGGGAGAAAGGAGGGCTACACCTTC
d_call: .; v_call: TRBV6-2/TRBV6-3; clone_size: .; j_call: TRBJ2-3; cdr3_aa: CASSLYRTDTQYF; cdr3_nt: TGTGCCAGCAGTCTCTACCGCACAGATACGCAGTATTTT
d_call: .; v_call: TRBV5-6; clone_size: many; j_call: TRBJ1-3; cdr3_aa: CASSLVGPSGNTIYF; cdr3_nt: TGTGCCAGCAGCTTAGTTGGGCCCTCTGGAAACACCATATATTTT
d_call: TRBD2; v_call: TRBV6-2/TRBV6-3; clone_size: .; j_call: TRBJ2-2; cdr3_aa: CASSYFPRLAGRVRDTGELFF; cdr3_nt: TGTGCCAGCAGTTACTTCCCCAGACTAGCGGGAAGGGTTCGGGACACCGGGGAGCTGTTTTTT
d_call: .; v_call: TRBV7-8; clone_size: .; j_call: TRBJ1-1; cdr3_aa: CASSRQNTEAFF; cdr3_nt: TGTGCCAGCAGCCGACAGAACACTGAAGCTTTCTTT
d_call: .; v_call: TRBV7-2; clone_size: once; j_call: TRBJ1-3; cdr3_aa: CASSSRAWGNTIYF; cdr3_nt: TGTGCCAGCAGCTCACGAGCATGGGGAAACACCATATATTTT
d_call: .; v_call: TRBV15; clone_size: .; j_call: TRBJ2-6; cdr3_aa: CATSRDVTAGANVLTF; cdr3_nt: TGTGCCACCAGCAGAGATGTGACAGCTGGGGCCAACGTCCTGACTTTC
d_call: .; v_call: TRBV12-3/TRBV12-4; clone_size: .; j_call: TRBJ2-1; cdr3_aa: CASSWDSYNEQFF; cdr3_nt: TGTGCCAGCAGTTGGGACTCATACAATGAGCAGTTCTTC
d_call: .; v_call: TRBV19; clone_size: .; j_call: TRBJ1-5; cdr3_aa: CASTLSRQSNQPQHF; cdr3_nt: TGTGCCAGTACCCTTTCCCGACAGAGCAATCAGCCCCAGCATTTT
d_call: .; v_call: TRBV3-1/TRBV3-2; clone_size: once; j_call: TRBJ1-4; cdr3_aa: CASSHEAGDEKLFF; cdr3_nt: TGTGCCAGCAGCCATGAAGCAGGGGACGAAAAACTGTTTTTT